A single sample gave rise to the 18 T cell receptor beta chains below, sequenced in a study of vaccination and CD4 T cells after COVID-19. The Oncomine TCR Beta short-read assay sequenced DNA from cultured CD4+ T cells. TCRdb reanalysed the PCR reads using MiXCR and keeps one entry per CDR3 protein. The data hold 15,000 to 20,000 distinct CDR3 sequences, with 40% to 50% observed a single time. Stated treatment: roughly 10-day PBMC culture with coronavirus spike peptide pools or control peptides (ViraFEST assay). Their antigen targets remain unknown. Material: CD4+ T cells from blood, cultured in vitro. The receptor source for this set is a human donor who had recovered from COVID-19.

J is TRBJ1-2 and V is TRBV29-1, with D perhaps TRBD1 (6 bases). V lost 4 bases, J lost 8 bases, and 14 bases lay in between. The CDR3 sequence is 12 residues long. The germline gives CDR1 SQVTM, CDR2 ANQGSEA. CDR3 in amino acids: CSVVRGAGGYTF. DNA of the CDR3: TGCAGCGTTGTAAGGGGGGCAGGAGGCTACACCTTC.

This clonotype was picked up a small number of times. This rearrangement joins TRBV20-1 to TRBJ1-2; D gene unclear. CDR3 size: 13 residues. The germline V and J ends were trimmed by 6 bases and 1 base, with 12 bases remaining between them. Germline CDR1 and CDR2: DFQATT and SNEGSKA (reference sequence). CDR3 sequence reads: CSARGQNNYGYTF. The CDR3 coding sequence is TGCAGTGCCCGAGGGCAGAATAACTATGGCTACACCTTC.

The gene calls are TRBV7-9 and TRBJ1-1; 8 bases agree with TRBD1. Germline V gene sequence: CDR1 SEHNR, CDR2 FQNEAQ (reference sequence). The CDR3 is 15 residues long. The V gene end was trimmed by 8 bases and the J gene end by 1 base; junction bases not matched to a gene: 9. CDR3: CASGITGGKNTEAFF. Written as DNA, the CDR3 is TGTGCCAGCGGTATCACAGGGGGGAAGAACACTGAAGCTTTCTTT.

This chain connects TRBV20-1 to TRBJ2-1, with 9 bases that match TRBD2. The CDR3 is 15 residues long. V shed 5 bases and J 8 bases; nucleotides not matched to a gene: 13. Germline lookup yields CDR1 DFQATT and CDR2 SNEGSKA (reference sequence). The CDR3 DNA reads TGCAGTGCTTCAATAGCGGGAGCGATCAGGTATGAGCAGTTCTTC. Protein product: CSASIAGAIRYEQFF.

The chain recombines TRBV20-1 with TRBJ2-1, with 9 bases that match TRBD1. The CDR3 loop spans 16 amino acids. CDR1 and CDR2 (germline): DFQATT, SNEGSKA (reference sequence). V was pared by 3 bases and J by 9 bases, with 15 bases of the junction left unmatched. CDR3 sequence reads: CSASPTGTGSVGEQFF. The CDR3 bases are TGCAGTGCTAGCCCTACCGGGACAGGGTCTGTCGGTGAGCAGTTCTTC.

The chain employs TRBV7-8 and TRBJ1-2, with a weak D call TRBD1 (6 bases). Germline CDR1 and CDR2: SGHVS and FQNEAQ. The CDR3 is 14 amino acids. Trimming stripped 4 bases from V and 4 bases from J, with 13 bases between. In DNA form, the CDR3 reads TGTGCCAGCAGCTCTGGGGGGCCCGCCTATGGCTACACCTTC. This codes for CASSSGGPAYGYTF. Looking up the rest from reference TRBV7-8 and TRBJ1-2 gives the full variable domain: GAGVSQSPRYKVAKRGQDVALRCDPISGHVSLFWYQQALGQGPEFLTYFQNEAQLDKSGLPSDRFFAERPEGSVSTLKIQRTQQEDSAVYLCASSSGGPAYGYTFGSGTRLTVV.

V is TRBV4-1 and J is TRBJ2-2; D assignment may be TRBD1 or TRBD2 (6 bases each). The germline V and J ends were trimmed by 1 base and 3 bases, with 18 bases remaining between them. The CDR3 contains 18 residues. Germline loops: CDR1 MGHRA, CDR2 YSYEKL. The CDR3 DNA reads as TGCGCCAGCAGCCAAGGGAAGGGGGAGGTACGGGACACCGGGGAGCTGTTTTTT. Translated, it gives CASSQGKGEVRDTGELFF.

This rearrangement joins TRBV6-5 to TRBJ2-5; D not resolved. CDR1 is MNHEY and CDR2 is SVGAGI in the germline V gene. Trimming took off 0 bases at V and 2 bases at J, with 13 bases between the two ends. The CDR3 is 16 amino acids. The CDR3 here is CASSYSGPTFQETQYF. CDR3 DNA: TGTGCCAGCAGTTACTCGGGTCCGACGTTTCAAGAGACCCAGTACTTC.

The chain is built from TRBV28 and TRBJ2-2; D remains unclear. The CDR3 has 11 residues. The V end lost 7 bases, the J end lost 7 bases, and 7 bases lay between the germline ends. Germline-derived CDR1 and CDR2 are MDHEN and SYDVKM. The CDR3 DNA follows: TGTGCCAGCAATCTGGACGGGGAGCTGTTTTTT. Its protein product is CASNLDGELFF.

This clonotype was recorded a few times. The chain is built from TRBV6-1 and TRBJ1-1; the D gene is possibly TRBD1 (6 bases). The CDR3 totals 14 residues. Trimming left V 3 bases short and J 2 bases short, with 10 bases between. Germline V lookup: CDR1 MNHNS, CDR2 SASEGT. The DNA of the CDR3 is TGTGCCAGCAGTGATATAGGGACAAACACTGAAGCTTTCTTT. This sequence encodes CASSDIGTNTEAFF.

CDR3 region: CATSDSTFSGEAFF. The CDR3 DNA is TGTGCCACCAGTGATTCGACGTTTTCAGGTGAAGCTTTCTTT. The chain links TRBV24-1 to TRBJ1-1; D gene ambiguous. The CDR3 length is 14 residues. CDR1 is KGHDR and CDR2 is SFDVKD in the germline V gene. Trimming took off 2 bases at V and 7 bases at J, with 13 bases between the two ends.

In its sample, this clonotype was seen once. CDR3 nucleotides: TGTGCCAGTAGTATTTTCGTGAATCAGCCCCAGCATTTT. The encoded protein is CASSIFVNQPQHF. The chain couples TRBV19 to TRBJ1-5; D gene uncertain. V was pared by 3 bases and J by 4 bases, with 7 bases between. This CDR3 comprises 13 residues. CDR1 and CDR2 (germline): LNHDA, SQIVND (reference sequence).

The V and J genes are TRBV7-9 and TRBJ1-2; D is perhaps TRBD1 (6 bases). Germline CDR1 reads SEHNR; CDR2 reads FQNEAQ (reference sequence). Trimming left V 1 base short and J 2 bases short, with 14 bases between. This CDR3 has 16 residues. The CDR3 reads CASSLVAGAGNYGYTF. DNA of the CDR3: TGTGCCAGCAGCTTAGTGGCAGGGGCAGGGAACTATGGCTACACCTTC.

The chain uses TRBV30 and TRBJ2-1; 11 nucleotides line up with TRBD2. Per germline, CDR1 GTSNPN and CDR2 SVGIG (reference sequence). V trimming: 0 bases; J trimming: 6 bases; junction bases outside the gene matches: 4. The CDR3 runs 15 residues. The CDR3 region has the DNA TGTGCCTGGAGTGTAGATAGCGGGAGGGCCAATGAGCAGTTCTTC. This translates into CAWSVDSGRANEQFF. Complete variable domain (other parts from reference TRBV30 and TRBJ2-1): SQTIHQWPATLVQPVGSPLSLECTVEGTSNPNLYWYRQAAGRGLQLLFYSVGIGQISSEVPQNLSASRPQDRQFILSSKKLLLSDSGFYLCAWSVDSGRANEQFFGPGTRLTVL.

This chain uses TRBV5-4 with TRBJ1-2; D is unresolved. Trimming left V 0 bases short and J 4 bases short, with 10 bases between. CDR3 length: 14 amino acids. The V gene's germline CDR1 is SGHNT and CDR2 YYREEE (reference sequence). The CDR3 region is CASSLERATYGYTF. The CDR3 coding sequence is TGTGCCAGCAGCTTGGAGAGGGCGACCTATGGCTACACCTTC.

The chain couples TRBV10-3 to TRBJ1-1; D is ambiguous. V lost 6 bases, J lost 3 bases, and 11 bases lay in between. There are 13 residues in the CDR3. Germline V gene lookup returns CDR1 ENHRY and CDR2 SYGVKD. CDR3 residues: CAISRRWDTEAFF. CDR3 coding DNA: TGTGCCATCAGCAGGAGGTGGGACACTGAAGCTTTCTTT.

The chain recombines TRBV18 with TRBJ1-1; D is ambiguous. This CDR3 is 13 amino acids long. V was shortened by 1 base and J by 7 bases, with 10 bases between the two germline ends. Per germline, CDR1 KGHSH and CDR2 LQKENI. The CDR3 DNA follows: TGTGCCAGCTCACCACATTGGCGGGGTGAAGCTTTCTTT. The encoded protein is CASSPHWRGEAFF.

The rearrangement joins TRBV12-3 or TRBV12-4 to TRBJ1-6, with TRBD1 matching 8 bases. The junction had 9 bases not matched to a gene; V was cut back by 5 bases and J by 9 bases. The CDR3 loop spans 15 amino acids. CDR3 sequence reads: CASSLGTGPSSPLHF. The CDR3 region has the DNA TGTGCCAGCAGTCTGGGGACAGGCCCCAGTTCACCCCTCCACTTT.